Sequencing of this TCR beta chain was carried out in a study of shared clonotypes between healthy human individuals. This table comes from immunoSEQ multiplex PCR, and its TCRdb copy is limited to in-frame clones, with some not included. This table has about 960,000 clones, 76% appearing once. V lost 0 bases and J lost 8, with 13 bases in between. Germline V gene data show CDR1 as GTSNPN and CDR2 as SVGIG (reference sequence). CDR3 length: 13 residues. The rearrangement joins TRBV30 to TRBJ1-2; D uncertain. The TCR comes from a man aged 18 to 29 in good health. The sequenced sample consisted of memory CD4+ T cells sorted from blood. As to subset: CD45RA-negative fraction. The CDR3 is CAWSVGIFGGYTF. Here the CDR3 DNA reads TGTGCCTGGAGTGTAGGGATTTTCGGAGGCTACACCTTC.